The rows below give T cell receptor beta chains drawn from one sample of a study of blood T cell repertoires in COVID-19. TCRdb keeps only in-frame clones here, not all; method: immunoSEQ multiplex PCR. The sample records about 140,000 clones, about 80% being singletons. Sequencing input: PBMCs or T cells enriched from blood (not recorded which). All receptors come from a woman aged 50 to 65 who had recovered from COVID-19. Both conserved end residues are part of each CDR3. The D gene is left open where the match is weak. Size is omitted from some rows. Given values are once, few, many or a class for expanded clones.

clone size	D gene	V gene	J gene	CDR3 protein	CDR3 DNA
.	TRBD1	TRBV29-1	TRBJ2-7	CSGGTEYEQYF	TGCAGCGGGGGGACAGAATACGAGCAGTACTTC
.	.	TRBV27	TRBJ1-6	CASSPRGSYNSPLHF	TGTGCCAGCAGTCCACGGGGGTCCTATAATTCACCCCTCCACTTT
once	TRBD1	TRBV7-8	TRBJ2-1	CASSLGNRGNEQFF	TGTGCCAGCAGCTTAGGGAACAGGGGAAATGAGCAGTTCTTC
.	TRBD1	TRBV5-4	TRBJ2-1	CAYRGGITKGDNEQFF	TGTGCCTATAGAGGGGGCATTACTAAGGGGGACAATGAGCAGTTCTTC
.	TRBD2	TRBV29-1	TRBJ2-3	CSVVASGRARYTQYF	TGCAGCGTTGTGGCTAGCGGGAGGGCCCGATATACGCAGTATTTT
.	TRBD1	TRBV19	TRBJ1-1	CARTCWDRGLTEAFF	TGTGCCAGGACCTGCTGGGACAGGGGGCTCACTGAAGCTTTCTTT
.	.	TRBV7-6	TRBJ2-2	CASSFSSNTGELFF	TGTGCCAGCAGCTTTTCCTCGAACACCGGGGAGCTGTTTTTT
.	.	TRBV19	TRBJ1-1	CASSWGRNLNTEAFF	TGTGCCAGTAGCTGGGGCAGAAACCTGAACACTGAAGCTTTCTTT
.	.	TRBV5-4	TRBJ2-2	CASSPLQQGNMNTGELFF	TGTGCCAGCAGCCCCCTTCAACAGGGAAATATGAACACCGGGGAGCTGTTTTTT
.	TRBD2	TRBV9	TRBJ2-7	CASSVTSGTYEQYF	TGTGCCAGCAGCGTGACTAGCGGAACCTACGAGCAGTACTTC
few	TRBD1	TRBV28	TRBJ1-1	CASSPPGQGGTEAFF	TGTGCCAGCAGTCCTCCCGGACAGGGGGGCACTGAAGCTTTCTTT
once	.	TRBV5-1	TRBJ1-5	CASSLAGDGNQPQHF	TGCGCCAGCAGCTTGGCGGGGGATGGCAATCAGCCCCAGCATTTT
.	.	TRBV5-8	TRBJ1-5	CASSLILQPQHF	TGTGCCAGCAGCTTGATTCTCCAGCCCCAGCATTTT
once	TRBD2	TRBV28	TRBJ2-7	CATERELAGTSYEQYF	TGTGCCACCGAAAGGGAACTAGCGGGTACCTCCTACGAGCAGTACTTC
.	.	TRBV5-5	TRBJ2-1	CASSLDSGSYNEQFF	TGTGCCAGCAGCTTGGATTCGGGCTCCTACAATGAGCAGTTCTTC
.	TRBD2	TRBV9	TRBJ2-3	CASSLGLAGRITDTQYF	TGTGCCAGCAGCCTTGGACTAGCGGGGAGAATCACAGATACGCAGTATTTT
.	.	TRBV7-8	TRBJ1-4	CASSLRSARNEKLFF	TGTGCCAGCAGCTTAAGGTCAGCTAGAAATGAAAAACTGTTTTTT
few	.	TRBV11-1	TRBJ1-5	CASSLGTGSQPQHF	TGTGCCAGCAGCTTAGGTACAGGCAGTCAGCCCCAGCATTTT
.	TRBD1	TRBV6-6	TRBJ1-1	CASLAGTGVRSTEAFF	TGTGCCAGCTTAGCCGGGACAGGGGTCAGGAGCACTGAAGCTTTCTTT
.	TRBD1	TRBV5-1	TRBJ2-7	CASSTGTVGPYEQYF	TGCGCCAGCAGCACCGGGACAGTGGGTCCCTACGAGCAGTACTTC
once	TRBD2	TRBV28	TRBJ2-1	CASQTGTRVGEQFF	TGTGCCAGTCAAACCGGGACTAGGGTAGGGGAGCAGTTCTTC
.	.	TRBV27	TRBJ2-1	CASSLTRGNEQFF	TGTGCCAGCAGTTTGACTAGAGGGAATGAGCAGTTCTTC
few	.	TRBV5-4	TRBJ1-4	CASSSPLSNEKLFF	TGTGCCAGCAGCTCCCCCCTAAGTAATGAAAAACTGTTTTTT
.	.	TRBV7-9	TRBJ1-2	CASSSEGALKGYTF	TGTGCCAGCAGCTCTGAAGGGGCGTTGAAGGGCTACACCTTC
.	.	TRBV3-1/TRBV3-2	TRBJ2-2	CASSQVGTLNTGELFF	TGTGCCAGCAGCCAAGTCGGGACACTGAACACCGGGGAGCTGTTTTTT
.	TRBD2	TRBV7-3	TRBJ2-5	CASSLAGGLQETQYF	TGTGCCAGCAGCTTAGCGGGGGGCTTACAAGAGACCCAGTACTTC
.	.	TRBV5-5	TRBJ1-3	CASSLAVLSSGNTIYF	TGTGCCAGCAGCTTGGCGGTCCTAAGCTCCGGAAACACCATATATTTT
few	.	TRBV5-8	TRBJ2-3	CASSPFRGTDTQYF	TGTGCCAGCAGCCCATTCCGGGGGACAGATACGCAGTATTTT
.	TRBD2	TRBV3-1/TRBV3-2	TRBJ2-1	CASSQEPSGTSEGQFF	TGTGCCAGCAGCCAAGAGCCCAGCGGGACTTCGGAGGGGCAGTTCTTC
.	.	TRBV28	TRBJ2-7	CASSLGADEAYEQYF	TGTGCCAGCAGTTTGGGGGCGGACGAGGCCTACGAGCAGTACTTC
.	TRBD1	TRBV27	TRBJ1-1	CASSLYRGNTEAFF	TGTGCCAGCAGTTTATACAGGGGGAACACTGAAGCTTTCTTT
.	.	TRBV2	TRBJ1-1	CASSIRGRREGEAFF	TGTGCCAGCAGTATACGCGGCCGGAGGGAGGGTGAAGCTTTCTTT
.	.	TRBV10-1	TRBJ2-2	CASSESRGPTGELFF	TGCGCCAGCAGTGAGTCCAGGGGCCCCACCGGGGAGCTGTTTTTT
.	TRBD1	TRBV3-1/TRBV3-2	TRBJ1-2	CASSQVQGADGYTF	TGTGCCAGCAGCCAAGTGCAGGGGGCGGATGGCTACACCTTC
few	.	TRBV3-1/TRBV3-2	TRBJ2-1	CASSLQSNEQFF	TGTGCCAGCAGCCTTCAGTCCAATGAGCAGTTCTTC
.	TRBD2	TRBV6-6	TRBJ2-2	CASSRRGLADFAGELFF	TGTGCCAGCAGTCGTCGGGGACTAGCGGATTTCGCCGGGGAGCTGTTTTTT
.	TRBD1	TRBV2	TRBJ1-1	CASTVTGGFTEAFF	TGTGCCAGCACCGTGACAGGGGGCTTCACTGAAGCTTTCTTT
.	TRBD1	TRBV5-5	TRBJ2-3	CASSLGGQTFTDTQYF	TGTGCCAGCAGCTTGGGGGGACAGACCTTCACAGATACGCAGTATTTT
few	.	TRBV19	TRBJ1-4	CASSRTVNEKLFF	TGTGCCAGTAGTCGGACAGTTAATGAAAAACTGTTTTTT
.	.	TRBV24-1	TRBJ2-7	CATRWQGSYEQYF	TGTGCCACCAGGTGGCAGGGATCCTACGAGCAGTACTTC
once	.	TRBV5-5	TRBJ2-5	CASSGGGAEETQYF	TGTGCCAGCAGCGGTGGGGGGGCAGAGGAGACCCAGTACTTC
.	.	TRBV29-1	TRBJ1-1	CSVVPIDTEAFF	TGCAGCGTTGTCCCTATTGACACTGAAGCTTTCTTT
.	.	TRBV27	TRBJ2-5	CASSLWGRGSETQYF	TGTGCCAGCAGCTTATGGGGCAGGGGTTCGGAGACCCAGTACTTC
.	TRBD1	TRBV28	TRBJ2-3	CASSSPGQAYPQDTQYF	TGTGCCAGCAGTTCCCCGGGACAGGCATACCCCCAGGATACGCAGTATTTT
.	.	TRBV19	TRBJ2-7	CASSIGGAEQYF	TGTGCCAGTAGTATCGGCGGAGCGGAGCAGTACTTC
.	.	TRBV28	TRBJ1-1	CASSPYRGANTEAFF	TGTGCCAGCAGTCCTTATCGGGGTGCGAACACTGAAGCTTTCTTT
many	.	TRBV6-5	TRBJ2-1	CASSYEGGTYNEQFF	TGTGCCAGCAGTTACGAGGGGGGGACATACAATGAGCAGTTCTTC
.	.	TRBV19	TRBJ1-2	CASSPDSYGYTF	TGTGCCAGTAGCCCAGACAGCTATGGCTACACCTTC
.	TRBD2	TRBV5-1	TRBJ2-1	CASSLGLAGLYNEQFF	TGCGCCAGCAGCTTGGGACTAGCGGGACTGTACAATGAGCAGTTCTTC
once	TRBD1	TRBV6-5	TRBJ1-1	CASMETGGGTEAFF	TGTGCCAGCATGGAAACAGGGGGAGGGACTGAAGCTTTCTTT
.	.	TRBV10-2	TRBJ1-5	CASSDDRVRQPQHF	TGCGCCAGCAGTGATGACAGAGTTCGACAGCCCCAGCATTTT